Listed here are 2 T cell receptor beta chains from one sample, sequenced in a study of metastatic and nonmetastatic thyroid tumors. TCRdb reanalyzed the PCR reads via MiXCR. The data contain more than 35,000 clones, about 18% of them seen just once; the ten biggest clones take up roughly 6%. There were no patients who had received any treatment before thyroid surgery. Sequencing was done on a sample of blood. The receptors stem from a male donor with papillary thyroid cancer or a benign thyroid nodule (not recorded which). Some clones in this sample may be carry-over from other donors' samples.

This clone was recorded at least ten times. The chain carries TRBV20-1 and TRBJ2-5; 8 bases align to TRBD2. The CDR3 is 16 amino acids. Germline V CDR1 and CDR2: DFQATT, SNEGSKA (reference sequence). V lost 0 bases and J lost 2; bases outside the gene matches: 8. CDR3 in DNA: TGCAGTGCTAGAGATATCTCAGCGGGAGTTCAAGAGACCCAGTACTTC. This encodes CSARDISAGVQETQYF.

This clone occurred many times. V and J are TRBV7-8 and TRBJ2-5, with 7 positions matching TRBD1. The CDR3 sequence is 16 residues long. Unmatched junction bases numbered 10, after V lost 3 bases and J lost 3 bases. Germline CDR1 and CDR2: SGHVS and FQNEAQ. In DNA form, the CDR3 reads TGTGCCAGCAGCTTTCGTCTCCCCGGGACAGAAGAGACCCAGTACTTC. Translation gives CASSFRLPGTEETQYF.